The 16 T cell receptor beta chains in this list originate from one sample, sequenced in a study of blood T cell repertoires in COVID-19. Only in-frame clones appear in the TCRdb table, and some are missing; sequencing was by immunoSEQ multiplex PCR. There are approximately 450,000 clones in the sample; about 89% occur only once, and around 4.4% lies in the top ten. The specimen was peripheral blood. The origin of the receptors is a woman in her 30s with acute or convalescent COVID-19.

The chain carries TRBV27 and TRBJ2-2, with 10 nucleotides matching TRBD2. Germline values: CDR1 MNHEY, CDR2 SMNVEV (reference sequence). The CDR3 has 19 residues. V lost 5 bases to trimming and J lost 5 bases; unmatched junction nucleotides: 17. CDR3 nucleotide sequence: TGTGCCAGCAGTACCCACGGTCCTAGCGGGGGCGGATGGACCGGGGAGCTGTTTTTT. Protein product: CASSTHGPSGGGWTGELFF.

The chain couples TRBV11-2 to TRBJ1-4; 7 bases align to TRBD1. The CDR3 has 16 amino acids. Looked up from germline, CDR1 is SGHAT and CDR2 is FQNNGV. With 5 bases clipped from V and 2 bases from J, the junction kept 8 bases outside the gene matches. The chain's CDR3 is CASSPIQGRTNEKLFF. The CDR3 DNA follows: TGTGCCAGCAGCCCAATACAGGGGCGCACTAATGAAAAACTGTTTTTT.

This chain links TRBV19 with TRBJ1-5; D remains ambiguous. Per the germline V gene, CDR1 is LNHDA and CDR2 is SQIVND (reference sequence). V lost 2 bases to trimming and J lost 6 bases, with 17 bases between them. The CDR3 runs to 16 residues. The CDR3 coding sequence is TGTGCCAGTAGTATACGCCCGGGAGGGTTTCGTCAGCCCCAGCATTTT. Its protein product is CASSIRPGGFRQPQHF. Looking up the rest from reference TRBV19 and TRBJ1-5 gives the full variable domain: DGGITQSPKYLFRKEGQNVTLSCEQNLNHDAMYWYRQDPGQGLRLIYYSQIVNDFQKGDIAEGYSVSREKKESFPLTVTSAQKNPTAFYLCASSIRPGGFRQPQHFGDGTRLSIL.

The gene calls are TRBV21-1 and TRBJ1-1; TRBD1 was called by the table and not checked on the DNA. TRBV21-1 is recorded as a pseudogene. The CDR3 is 15 residues long. CDR3 sequence: CASSKPDRGRTEAFF. The CDR3 DNA follows: TGTGCCAGCAGCAAACCCGACAGGGGGCGAACTGAAGCTTTCTTT.

The chain links TRBV2 to TRBJ2-5, with D perhaps matching TRBD1 (6 bases). Germline V gene lookup returns CDR1 SNHLY and CDR2 FYNNEI. Trimming left V 4 bases short and J 2 bases short, with 8 bases between. The CDR3 is 13 residues long. The CDR3 protein is CASSGTEQETQYF. As DNA, the CDR3 is TGTGCCAGCAGTGGGACAGAGCAAGAGACCCAGTACTTC.

The chain joins TRBV29-1 to TRBJ2-5; 7 bases match TRBD2. The trim removed 4 bases at V and 1 base at J, leaving 15 bases unmatched. The germline V gene encodes CDR1 SQVTM and CDR2 ANQGSEA. The CDR3 has 17 amino acids. CDR3 in DNA: TGCAGCGTTGTCTTAACCGACATGGGGGGGACCCAAGAGACCCAGTACTTC. Protein: CSVVLTDMGGTQETQYF.

This clone was observed a handful of times. This sequence joins TRBV30 and TRBJ1-2; D possibly corresponds to TRBD1 (5 bases). V lost 2 bases to trimming and J lost 0 bases, with 10 bases between them. The CDR3 is 14 residues long. CDR1 is GTSNPN and CDR2 is SVGIG in the germline V gene (reference sequence). CDR3 DNA: TGTGCCTGGAGTCCCGGGACTTCTAACTATGGCTACACCTTC. Protein sequence: CAWSPGTSNYGYTF.

V and J are TRBV3-1 (or the pseudogene TRBV3-2) and TRBJ2-1, with a possible D match to TRBD2 (7 bases). The CDR3 runs to 16 residues. Trimming removed 4 bases at V and 4 bases at J, with 17 bases between. CDR1 and CDR2 from the germline V gene are LGHDT and YNNKEL (reference sequence). CDR3 DNA sequence: TGTGCCAGCAGCCTACCTTTAGGGGGGGGGTACAATGAGCAGTTCTTC. Its translation is CASSLPLGGGYNEQFF.

By share, this clone ranks as medium-sized. Other nucleotide sequences from this sample produce the same CDR3. Written as DNA, the CDR3 is TGTGCCAGCAGCCGGGACAGGGGAGTAGATGGCTACACCTTC. This codes for CASSRDRGVDGYTF. The chain combines TRBV28 with TRBJ1-2, with TRBD1 matching over 10 bases. This CDR3 has 14 residues. V was pared by 6 bases and J by 6 bases, with 7 bases of the junction left unmatched. Germline-derived CDR1 and CDR2 are MDHEN and SYDVKM.

This clone was recorded once. This rearrangement joins TRBV7-8 to TRBJ2-3, with 7 bases matching TRBD1. The V gene end was trimmed by 5 bases and the J gene end by 6 bases; junction bases not matched to a gene: 5. The V gene's germline CDR1 is SGHVS and CDR2 FQNEAQ. The CDR3 contains 13 residues. CDR3 DNA: TGTGCCAGCAGCCTCGGGACAGCCGATACGCAGTATTTT. This encodes CASSLGTADTQYF.

This clone was detected once. The V and J genes are TRBV13 and TRBJ1-1; a possible D gene is TRBD1 (6 bases). Trimming pared 5 bases from V and 1 base from J, leaving 11 bases between. This CDR3 region has 14 residues. Per the germline V gene, CDR1 is PRHDT and CDR2 is FYEKMQ (reference sequence). The CDR3 here is CASSHLGGNTEAFF. DNA for the CDR3: TGTGCCAGCAGCCACTTAGGGGGGAACACTGAAGCTTTCTTT.

The chain links TRBV18 to TRBJ2-3, with a possible D match to TRBD1 (6 bases). The CDR3 length is 17 residues. Trimming took 1 base from V and 3 from J, leaving 17 bases between them. From germline, CDR1 is KGHSH and CDR2 LQKENI. In DNA, the CDR3 is TGTGCCAGCTCACCACAAGCGGTGGGGGCGGATACAGATACGCAGTATTTT. Translated: CASSPQAVGADTDTQYF.

J is TRBJ2-7 and V is TRBV9; a possible D gene is TRBD1 (6 bases). CDR1 and CDR2 (germline): SGDLS, YYNGEE. V dropped 2 bases and J dropped 2 bases, with 14 bases sitting between them. CDR3 length: 15 amino acids. This CDR3 is CASSVGQLFTYEQYF. The CDR3 DNA is TGTGCCAGCAGCGTCGGACAGTTATTCACCTACGAGCAGTACTTC.

V and J are TRBV19 and TRBJ1-2, with D perhaps matching TRBD1 (6 bases). The CDR3 contains 14 residues. Germline V gives CDR1 LNHDA, CDR2 SQIVND (reference sequence). The V end lost 4 bases, the J end lost 2 bases, and 11 bases lay between the germline ends. CDR3 bases: TGTGCCAGTAGTAACCGGGACATGAACTATGGCTACACCTTC. It yields the protein CASSNRDMNYGYTF.

This clone was picked up one time. The chain links TRBV19 to TRBJ1-6, with D perhaps TRBD1 (5 bases). The V gene lost 0 bases and the J gene lost 7 bases, with 10 bases spanning the gap. The CDR3 has 15 amino acids. Germline V gene lookup returns CDR1 LNHDA and CDR2 SQIVND (reference sequence). CDR3 sequence reads: CASSIDRQSNSPLHF. In DNA form, the CDR3 reads TGTGCCAGTAGTATAGATCGACAGTCCAATTCACCCCTCCACTTT.

The chain is built from TRBV5-4 and TRBJ2-2; possibly TRBD1 for D (6 bases). This CDR3 region has 16 residues. The germline V gene encodes CDR1 SGHNT and CDR2 YYREEE (reference sequence). The V end lost 4 bases, the J end lost 5 bases, and 18 bases lay between the germline ends. In nucleotides, the CDR3 is TGTGCCAGCAGCCCCCCGGGACACCGTGATACCGGGGAGCTGTTTTTT. As protein: CASSPPGHRDTGELFF.